The 23 T cell receptor beta chains given below trace back to one sample, sequenced in a study of blood T cells in healthy people across ages. Using a J-beta primer mix together with a sample-barcoded 5' primer, a second PCR was run for about 7 to 12 cycles. One entry per CDR3 protein results from TCRdb running MiXCR on the 5' RACE reads. The data show about 1.6 million distinct CDR3 sequences, with 30% to 35% seen just once and around 11% held by the top ten. Sample: blood. These receptors all stem from a woman aged 25-40 years in good health.

The chain's CDR3 is CASSEALRTGRHEQYF. In DNA form, the CDR3 reads TGTGCCAGCAGTGAAGCCCTTAGAACAGGGCGGCACGAGCAGTACTTC. V usage is TRBV2 and J usage is TRBJ2-7; D possibly corresponds to TRBD1 (6 bases). The germline V gene encodes CDR1 SNHLY and CDR2 FYNNEI. The CDR3 has 16 residues. Trimming left V 0 bases short and J 5 bases short, with 17 bases between.

This clonotype was seen many times. The chain carries TRBV7-2 and TRBJ2-7; D call uncertain. Germline CDR1 reads SGHTA; CDR2 reads FQGNSA. The ends were cut back, 3 bases at V and 0 bases at J, with 9 bases in the middle. The CDR3 runs to 14 residues. This chain's CDR3 is CASSLLSLSYEQYF. As DNA, the CDR3 is TGTGCCAGCAGCTTGCTATCCCTCTCCTACGAGCAGTACTTC.

This clonotype was counted at least ten times. In DNA, the CDR3 is TGCAGCGTTGGGGATACGCAGTATTTT. Translating gives CSVGDTQYF. This chain links TRBV29-1 with TRBJ2-3; the D is unclear. Trimming took 4 bases from V and 6 from J, leaving 2 bases between them. Germline CDR1 and CDR2: SQVTM and ANQGSEA. This CDR3 region has 9 residues.

This clonotype was seen once. This chain joins TRBV20-1 and TRBJ2-3; D may be TRBD1 (5 bases). The CDR3 sequence is 14 residues long. The germline gives CDR1 DFQATT, CDR2 SNEGSKA (reference sequence). With 6 bases removed from V and 0 bases from J, the gap between germline ends came to 13 bases. The CDR3 spells CSAKQGASTDTQYF. The CDR3 DNA is TGCAGTGCGAAGCAGGGTGCGAGCACAGATACGCAGTATTTT.

This clonotype came up many times. V and J are TRBV27 and TRBJ1-6; a possible D gene is TRBD1 (6 bases). Germline V gene sequence: CDR1 MNHEY, CDR2 SMNVEV (reference sequence). The CDR3 loop spans 17 amino acids. The V gene lost 5 bases and the J gene lost 9 bases, with 23 bases spanning the gap. The CDR3 is CASSPLAGQTNPSPLHF. The CDR3 DNA follows: TGTGCCAGCAGTCCCCTCGCGGGACAAACCAACCCTTCACCCCTCCACTTT.

This clonotype came up a few times. The chain couples TRBV7-9 to TRBJ2-1; 9 bases fit TRBD2. The CDR3 runs to 15 residues. From germline, CDR1 is SEHNR and CDR2 FQNEAQ (reference sequence). V was pared by 3 bases and J by 4 bases, with 4 bases of the junction left unmatched. The CDR3 DNA reads TGTGCCAGCAGCTTTAGCGGGAGCGAATACAATGAGCAGTTCTTC. Amino acid sequence: CASSFSGSEYNEQFF.

The chain is built from TRBV12-3 or TRBV12-4 and TRBJ2-7, with D perhaps matching TRBD2 (6 bases). The V end lost 2 bases, the J end lost 1 base, and 12 bases lay between the germline ends. The CDR3 contains 15 residues. The chain's CDR3 is CASSLRGKLSYEQYF. In DNA, the CDR3 is TGTGCCAGCAGTTTACGGGGGAAACTTTCCTACGAGCAGTACTTC.

For this clonotype: A junction end diverges from the germline sequence, so it may reflect a read error. The chain recombines TRBV20-1 with TRBJ1-5, with 7 nucleotides matching TRBD1. CDR3 length equals 16 residues. The V gene's germline CDR1 is DFQATT and CDR2 SNEGSKA (reference sequence). The CDR3 region is CSARVGTVSSNQPQHF. CDR3 nucleotides: TGTAGTGCTAGAGTCGGGACAGTTAGTAGCAATCAGCCCCAGCATTTT.

This clonotype has a handful of counts. V gene TRBV7-3 combines with J gene TRBJ2-1; tentatively, D is TRBD1 or TRBD2 (5 bases each). This CDR3 has 16 residues. Germline lookup yields CDR1 SGHTA and CDR2 FQGTGA. The germline V and J ends were trimmed by 5 bases and 2 bases, with 16 bases remaining between them. Written as DNA, the CDR3 is TGTGCCAGCAGCCCAACGAGGGCAGGGACCTACAATGAGCAGTTCTTC. Amino acid sequence: CASSPTRAGTYNEQFF.

This clonotype has only a few counts. The gene calls are TRBV10-3 and TRBJ2-1; D ambiguous. This CDR3 contains 11 residues. Germline CDR1 is ENHRY and CDR2 is SYGVKD. The ends were cut back, 2 bases at V and 12 bases at J, with 8 bases in the middle. CDR3 nucleotides: TGTGCCATCAGTGAGACGGAGAGGCAGTTCTTC. Amino acid sequence: CAISETERQFF.

A few counts support this clonotype. This chain links TRBV12-3 or TRBV12-4 with TRBJ2-7; D unresolved. This CDR3 contains 14 residues. V was trimmed by 2 bases and J by 1 base, leaving 9 bases between them. This CDR3 is CASSLQLSSYEQYF. The CDR3 nucleotides read TGTGCCAGCAGTTTACAGTTATCTTCCTACGAGCAGTACTTC.

This clonotype was seen more than once but under ten times. This sequence joins TRBV30 and TRBJ2-6; 11 bases are a match to TRBD1. The CDR3 loop spans 16 amino acids. The trim removed 5 bases at V and 3 bases at J, leaving 6 bases unmatched. The germline gives CDR1 GTSNPN, CDR2 SVGIG (reference sequence). As DNA, the CDR3 is TGTGCCTGGGATCCGGGACAGGGGGTTGGGGCCAACGTCCTGACTTTC. Its protein product is CAWDPGQGVGANVLTF. Full variable domain (rest looked up from reference TRBV30 and TRBJ2-6): SQTIHQWPATLVQPVGSPLSLECTVEGTSNPNLYWYRQAAGRGLQLLFYSVGIGQISSEVPQNLSASRPQDRQFILSSKKLLLSDSGFYLCAWDPGQGVGANVLTFGAGSRLTVL.

This chain uses TRBV4-1 with TRBJ2-3; D is perhaps TRBD1 (5 bases). This CDR3 is 15 amino acids long. CDR1 MGHRA and CDR2 YSYEKL come from the germline V gene. Trimming cost V 8 bases and J 0 bases, with 15 bases left between them. The CDR3, as DNA: TGCGCCAGCCGTGTTTTTGGGGCTAGCACAGATACGCAGTATTTT. Protein product: CASRVFGASTDTQYF.

The V and J genes are TRBV20-1 and TRBJ1-1; D is unclear. The CDR3 totals 11 residues. Looked up from germline, CDR1 is DFQATT and CDR2 is SNEGSKA (reference sequence). With 7 bases removed from V and 1 base from J, the gap between germline ends came to 7 bases. In DNA form, the CDR3 reads TGCAGTGGTACAACGAACACTGAAGCTTTCTTT. The encoded protein is CSGTTNTEAFF.

Comments on this clonotype: An end of the junction differs from the germline gene, which may be a read error. This chain uses TRBV7-9 with TRBJ2-7; TRBD1 is a possible D gene (6 bases). CDR1 and CDR2 (germline): SEHNR, FQNEAQ (reference sequence). The CDR3 extends over 14 amino acids. The CDR3 spells CACSPPGQTYEQYF. The CDR3 nucleotides are TGTGCCTGCAGCCCCCCGGGACAAACCTACGAGCAGTACTTC.

Worth noting for this clonotype: A much larger clone lies a single base off, so this may be a read error. The chain links TRBV28 to TRBJ2-7, with 9 bases fitting TRBD1. J was trimmed by 3 bases and V by 5 bases; bases with no gene match: 5. CDR3 length equals 14 residues. Germline CDR1 reads MDHEN; CDR2 reads SYDVKM. CDR3 DNA: TGTGCCAGCAGTCGCGGGACAGGGAACTACGAGCAGTACTTC. It translates to CASSRGTGNYEQYF.

Comments on this clonotype: This may arise from a read error, as a much more abundant clone is one base away. The rearrangement links TRBV20-1 to TRBJ2-7; the D is unclear. This CDR3 has 14 amino acids. With 5 bases removed from V and 4 bases from J, the gap between germline ends came to 18 bases. Germline V gene sequence: CDR1 DFQATT, CDR2 SNEGSKA (reference sequence). The CDR3 here is CSACGQSAEYEQYF. The CDR3, as DNA: TGCAGTGCTTGCGGCCAATCGGCAGAGTACGAGCAGTACTTC.

The chain uses TRBV12-5 and TRBJ2-4, with D tentatively TRBD1 or TRBD2 (5 bases each). The V end lost 5 bases, the J end lost 0 bases, and 32 bases lay between the germline ends. The CDR3 extends over 22 amino acids. CDR1 and CDR2 (germline): LGHNT, FRNRAP. Here the CDR3 reads CASGPPTTTTARDQLAKNIQYF. CDR3 coding DNA: TGTGCTAGTGGTCCCCCGACGACGACAACAGCCCGGGACCAGCTAGCCAAAAACATTCAGTACTTC.

This sequence joins TRBV27 and TRBJ1-2, with D tentatively TRBD1 (5 bases). CDR3 length equals 17 residues. V dropped 5 bases and J dropped 8 bases, with 27 bases sitting between them. Germline V CDR1 and CDR2: MNHEY, SMNVEV (reference sequence). In DNA, the CDR3 is TGTGCCAGCAGTGACAGCCAATATCGTGACCCAGGAGGCGGCTACACCTTC. This encodes CASSDSQYRDPGGGYTF.

This clonotype occurred a few times. The V and J genes are TRBV30 and TRBJ2-5, with 13 bases matching TRBD2. The end of the DNA fits TRBJ2-7 better, so the J call may be wrong. The CDR3 sequence is 13 residues long. Germline assignment: CDR1 GTSNPN and CDR2 SVGIG (reference sequence). The CDR3 is CAWRLAGGYEQYF. The CDR3 bases are TGTGCCTGGCGACTAGCGGGGGGTTACGAGCAGTACTTC.

As for this clonotype: The junction departs from the called germline gene at one end, perhaps through a read error. CDR3 protein: CASTRQPNTEAFF. CDR3 DNA sequence: TGCGCCAGCACTCGACAGCCGAACACTGAAGCTTTCTTT. The rearrangement links TRBV6-5 to TRBJ1-1; D might be TRBD1 (5 bases). This CDR3 has 13 amino acids. The germline CDR1 and CDR2 sequences are MNHEY and SVGAGI.

This rearrangement joins TRBV7-2 to TRBJ1-2; unclear D gene. The germline CDR1 and CDR2 sequences are SGHTA and FQGNSA. The CDR3 covers 14 residues. V lost 4 bases to trimming and J lost 6 bases, with 15 bases between them. In DNA form, the CDR3 reads TGTGCCAGCAGCTCACCGGGTCCTGTCCATGGCTACACCTTC. This translates into CASSSPGPVHGYTF.

The rearrangement links TRBV9 to TRBJ2-3; 9 bases match TRBD2. CDR3 length: 14 residues. The junction had 6 bases not matched to a gene; V was cut back by 3 bases and J by 7 bases. The V gene's germline CDR1 is SGDLS and CDR2 YYNGEE. In DNA, the CDR3 is TGTGCCAGCAGCGCGGGACTAGCCATGAATACGCAGTATTTT. This sequence encodes CASSAGLAMNTQYF.